The TCR beta chain under discussion was sequenced for a study of cytomegalovirus exposure and HLA in healthy donors. PCR primers comprised 60 Vbeta and 13 Jbeta primers. Produced via immunoSEQ multiplex PCR; TCRdb's table is partial and in-frame only. This specimen shows 34,000 or so clones; the ten leading clones hold 4.5% to 5.5%. In nominal health when sampled, donors likely had unrecorded immune exposures nonetheless. CDR1 is MNHEY, CDR2 SMNVEV, per germline (reference sequence). V was pared by 4 bases and J by 10 bases, with 11 bases of the junction left unmatched. The CDR3 spans 15 residues. Overall study findings and caveats: 87-base-pair reads could not separate some V segments, including TRBV6-2 and TRBV6-3. Presence/absence analyses rested on an assumption that sequencing depth was roughly uniform across donors.

Notes on this clone: The target antigen is unknown.

The receptor comes from a female donor in good health and CMV-seronegative. V gene TRBV27 combines with J gene TRBJ1-4; TRBD1 aligns across 8 bases. The material sequenced was PBMCs. CDR3 protein: CASSSSGTGERKLFF. CDR3 sequence (DNA): TGTGCCAGCAGTTCATCAGGGACAGGCGAAAGAAAACTGTTTTTT.